This T cell receptor beta chain was sequenced in a study of response to subunit inactivated influenza vaccine. General observations from the study: Every seasonal influenza vaccination brings in few new T cells, the authors suggested.

CDR3 size: 15 residues. Germline V gene lookup returns CDR1 SGHVS and CDR2 FQNEAQ. Germline trimming cut 5 bases from V and 1 base from J; bases unmatched to any gene: 6. TCRdb re-derived calls from the RT-PCR reads in MiXCR, one entry per CDR3 protein. The sample has roughly 670,000 distinct CDR3 sequences, 14% seen once. This clonotype was counted between two and nine times. The antigen remains undetermined. The V and J genes are TRBV7-8 and TRBJ2-7; the match to TRBD1 covers 9 bases. Sequenced material: PBMCs from blood, taken approximately 15 days before vaccination. The receptor was isolated from a man aged 50 or older who received an inactivated influenza vaccine. The CDR3 region has the DNA TGTGCCAGCAGCCAACAGGGGGCTATTTCCTACGAGCAGTACTTC. Residues: CASSQQGAISYEQYF.